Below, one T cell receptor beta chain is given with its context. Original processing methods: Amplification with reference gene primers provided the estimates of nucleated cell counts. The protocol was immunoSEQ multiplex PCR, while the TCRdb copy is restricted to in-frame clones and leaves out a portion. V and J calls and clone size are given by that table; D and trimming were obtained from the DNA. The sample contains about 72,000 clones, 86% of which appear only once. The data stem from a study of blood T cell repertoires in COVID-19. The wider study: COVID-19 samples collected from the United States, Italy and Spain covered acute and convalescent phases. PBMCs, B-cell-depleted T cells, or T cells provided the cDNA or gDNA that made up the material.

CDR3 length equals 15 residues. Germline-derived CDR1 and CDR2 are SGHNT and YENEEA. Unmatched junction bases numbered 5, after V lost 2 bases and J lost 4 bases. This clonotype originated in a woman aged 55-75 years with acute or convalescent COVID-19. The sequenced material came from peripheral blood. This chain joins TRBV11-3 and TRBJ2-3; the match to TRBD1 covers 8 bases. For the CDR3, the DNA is TGTGCCAGCAGCTTACGCCAGGGGGCTGCAGATACGCAGTATTTT. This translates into CASSLRQGAADTQYF.